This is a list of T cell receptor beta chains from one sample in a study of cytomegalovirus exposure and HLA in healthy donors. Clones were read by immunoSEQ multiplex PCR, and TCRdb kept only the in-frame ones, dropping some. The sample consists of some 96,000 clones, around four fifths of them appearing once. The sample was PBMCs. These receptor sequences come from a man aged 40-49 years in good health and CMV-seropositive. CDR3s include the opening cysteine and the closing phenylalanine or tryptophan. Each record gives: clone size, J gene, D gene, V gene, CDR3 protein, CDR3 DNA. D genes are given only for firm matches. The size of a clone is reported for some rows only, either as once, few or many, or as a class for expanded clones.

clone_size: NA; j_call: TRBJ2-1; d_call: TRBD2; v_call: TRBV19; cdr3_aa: CASSIQPGLATYNEQFF; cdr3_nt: TGTGCCAGTAGTATACAACCGGGACTAGCGACCTACAATGAGCAGTTCTTC
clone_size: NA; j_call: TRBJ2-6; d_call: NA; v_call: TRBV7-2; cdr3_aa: CASSTRGSGANVLTF; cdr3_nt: TGTGCCAGCAGCACCCGCGGCTCTGGGGCCAACGTCCTGACTTTC
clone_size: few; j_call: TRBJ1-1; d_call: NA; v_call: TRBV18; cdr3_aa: CASSEAGVDTEAFF; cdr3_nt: TGTGCCAGCTCAGAGGCAGGGGTGGACACTGAAGCTTTCTTT
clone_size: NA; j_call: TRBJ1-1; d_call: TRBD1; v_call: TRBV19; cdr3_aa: CASNTRGVMNTEAFF; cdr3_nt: TGTGCCAGTAACACCAGGGGGGTCATGAACACTGAAGCTTTCTTT
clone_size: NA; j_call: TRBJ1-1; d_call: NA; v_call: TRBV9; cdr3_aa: CASSDQGRTEAFF; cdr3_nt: TGTGCCAGCAGCGACCAGGGTCGGACTGAAGCTTTCTTT
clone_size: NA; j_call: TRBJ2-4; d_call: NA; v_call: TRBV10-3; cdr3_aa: CAITPKAVAKNIQYF; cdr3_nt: TGTGCCATCACCCCAAAAGCCGTAGCCAAAAACATTCAGTACTTC
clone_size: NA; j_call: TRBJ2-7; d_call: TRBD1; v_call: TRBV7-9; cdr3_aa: CASSVTGTGSAEQYF; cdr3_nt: TGTGCCAGCAGCGTAACCGGGACAGGGTCCGCCGAGCAGTACTTC
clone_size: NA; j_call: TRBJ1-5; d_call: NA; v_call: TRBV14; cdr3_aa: CASSPTGNQPQHF; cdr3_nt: TGTGCCAGCAGCCCTACGGGCAATCAGCCCCAGCATTTT
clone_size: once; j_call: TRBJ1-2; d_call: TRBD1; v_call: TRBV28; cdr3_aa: CASSTGTGRVGYTF; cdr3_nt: TGTGCCAGCAGCACCGGGACAGGGAGAGTAGGCTACACCTTC
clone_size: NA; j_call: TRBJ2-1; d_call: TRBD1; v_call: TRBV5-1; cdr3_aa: CASSLRATGYGNEQFF; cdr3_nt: TGCGCCAGCAGCTTGAGGGCGACAGGGTATGGTAATGAGCAGTTCTTC
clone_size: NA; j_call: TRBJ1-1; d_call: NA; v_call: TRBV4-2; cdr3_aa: CASSQVRWQAFF; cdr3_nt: TGTGCCAGCAGCCAAGTGCGGTGGCAAGCTTTCTTT
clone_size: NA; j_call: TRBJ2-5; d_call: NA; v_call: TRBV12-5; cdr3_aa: CASISRGVQETQYF; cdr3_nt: TGTGCTAGTATTTCCAGGGGAGTTCAAGAGACCCAGTACTTC
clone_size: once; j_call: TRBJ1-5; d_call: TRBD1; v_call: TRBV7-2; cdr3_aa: CASSSGQGANQPQHF; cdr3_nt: TGTGCCAGCAGCTCGGGACAGGGGGCCAATCAGCCCCAGCATTTT
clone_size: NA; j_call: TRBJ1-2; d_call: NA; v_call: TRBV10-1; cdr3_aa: CASSPARLYGYTF; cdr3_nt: TGCGCCAGCAGCCCGGCCAGGTTATATGGCTACACCTTC
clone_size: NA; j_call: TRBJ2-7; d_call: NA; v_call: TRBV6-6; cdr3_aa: CASSRRSYEQYF; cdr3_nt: TGTGCCAGCAGTAGACGGAGCTACGAGCAGTACTTC
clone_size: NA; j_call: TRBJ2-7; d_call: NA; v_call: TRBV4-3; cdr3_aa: CASSQGSGRTYEQYF; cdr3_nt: TGCGCCAGCAGCCAAGGAAGCGGAAGAACCTACGAGCAGTACTTC
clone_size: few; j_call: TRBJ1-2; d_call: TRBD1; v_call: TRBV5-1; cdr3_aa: CASSSGTGGVNYGYTF; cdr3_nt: TGCGCCAGCAGTTCCGGGACAGGGGGCGTCAACTATGGCTACACCTTC
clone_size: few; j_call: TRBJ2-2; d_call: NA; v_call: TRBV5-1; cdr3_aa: CASSWGGAAGELFF; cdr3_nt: TGCGCCAGCAGCTGGGGCGGGGCTGCCGGGGAGCTGTTTTTT
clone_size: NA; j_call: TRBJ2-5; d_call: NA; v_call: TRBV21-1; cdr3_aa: CASSKFGSDNLQETQYF; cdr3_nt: TGTGCCAGCAGCAAATTTGGTTCGGACAACCTCCAAGAGACCCAGTACTTC
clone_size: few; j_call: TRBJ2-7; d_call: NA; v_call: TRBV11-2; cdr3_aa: CASSLLRLGLTTVQYF; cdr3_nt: TGTGCCAGCAGCTTATTACGTCTGGGGCTTACGACAGTGCAGTACTTC
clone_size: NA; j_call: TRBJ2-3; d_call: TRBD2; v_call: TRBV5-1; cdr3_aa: CASSLQGAGGIDTQYF; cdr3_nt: TGCGCCAGCAGCCTCCAAGGGGCGGGGGGGATAGATACGCAGTATTTT
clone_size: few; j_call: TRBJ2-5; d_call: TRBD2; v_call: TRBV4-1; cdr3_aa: CASSQGRLAGTIQRETQYF; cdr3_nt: TGCGCCAGCAGCCAAGGGAGACTAGCGGGGACGATTCAGCGGGAGACCCAGTACTTC
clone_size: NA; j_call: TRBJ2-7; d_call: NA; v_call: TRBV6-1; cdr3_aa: CASRILQGPGYEQYF; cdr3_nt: TGTGCCAGCAGAATCCTGCAGGGGCCCGGCTACGAGCAGTACTTC
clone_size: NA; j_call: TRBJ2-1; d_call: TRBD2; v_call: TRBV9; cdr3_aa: CASSVDPGGTYNEQFF; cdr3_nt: TGTGCCAGCAGCGTAGACCCGGGAGGGACTTACAATGAGCAGTTCTTC
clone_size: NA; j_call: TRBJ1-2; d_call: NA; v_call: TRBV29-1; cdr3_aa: CSVLGQAVGYGYTF; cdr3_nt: TGCAGCGTTCTGGGGCAAGCTGTCGGCTATGGCTACACCTTC
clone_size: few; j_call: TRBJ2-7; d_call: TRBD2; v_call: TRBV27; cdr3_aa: CASSSPSGRAHF; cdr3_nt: TGTGCCAGCAGTTCACCCAGCGGGAGGGCCCACTTC
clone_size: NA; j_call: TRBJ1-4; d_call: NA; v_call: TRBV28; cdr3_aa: CASSLDSATNEKLFF; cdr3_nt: TGTGCCAGCAGCCTGGACAGCGCAACTAATGAAAAACTGTTTTTT
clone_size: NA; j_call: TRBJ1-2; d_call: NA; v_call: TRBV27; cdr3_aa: CASSLTSTNYGYTF; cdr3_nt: TGTGCCAGCAGTTTGACATCTACTAACTATGGCTACACCTTC
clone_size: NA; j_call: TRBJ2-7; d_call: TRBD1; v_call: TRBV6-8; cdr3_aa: CASSDLLGQGAYEQYF; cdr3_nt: TGTGCCAGCAGTGACCTTTTGGGACAGGGGGCCTACGAGCAGTACTTC
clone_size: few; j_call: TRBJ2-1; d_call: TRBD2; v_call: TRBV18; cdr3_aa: CASSPAVGGDYNEQFF; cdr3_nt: TGTGCCAGCTCACCCGCGGTGGGGGGGGACTACAATGAGCAGTTCTTC
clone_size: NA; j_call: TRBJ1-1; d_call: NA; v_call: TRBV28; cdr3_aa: CASSIGSGTEAFF; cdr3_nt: TGTGCCAGCAGTATCGGATCGGGCACTGAAGCTTTCTTT
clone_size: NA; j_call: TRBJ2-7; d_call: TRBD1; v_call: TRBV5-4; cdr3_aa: CASSLVGGQGSSYEQYF; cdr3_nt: TGTGCCAGCAGCTTGGTAGGGGGACAGGGGAGCTCCTACGAGCAGTACTTC
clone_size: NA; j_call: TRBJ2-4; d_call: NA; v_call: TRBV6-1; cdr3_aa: CASSEVLSGGKNIQYF; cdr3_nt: TGTGCCAGCAGTGAAGTCCTAAGCGGAGGAAAAAACATTCAGTACTTC
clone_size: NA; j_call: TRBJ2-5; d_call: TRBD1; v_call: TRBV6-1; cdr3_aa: CASSKGGRWETQYF; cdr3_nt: TGTGCCAGCAGTAAAGGGGGCCGCTGGGAGACCCAGTACTTC
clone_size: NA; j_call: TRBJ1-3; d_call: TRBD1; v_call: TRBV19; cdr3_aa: CASSPLETGSSGNTIYF; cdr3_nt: TGTGCCAGTAGTCCCCTTGAGACAGGGAGCTCTGGAAACACCATATATTTT
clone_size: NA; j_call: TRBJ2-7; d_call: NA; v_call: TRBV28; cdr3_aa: CASSSGGTTYEQYF; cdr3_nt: TGTGCCAGTTCATCTGGAGGGACCACCTACGAGCAGTACTTC
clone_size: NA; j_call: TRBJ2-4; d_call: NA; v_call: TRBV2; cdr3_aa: CASSEVAEIIF; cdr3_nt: TGTGCCAGCAGTGAAGTGGCGGAAATCATCTTC
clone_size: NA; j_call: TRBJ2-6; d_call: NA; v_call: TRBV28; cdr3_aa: CASSYPRESGANVLTF; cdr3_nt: TGTGCCAGCAGTTACCCTCGGGAGTCTGGGGCCAACGTCCTGACTTTC
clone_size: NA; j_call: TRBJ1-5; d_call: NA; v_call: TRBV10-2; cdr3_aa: CASSESWQQPQHF; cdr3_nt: TGCGCCAGCAGTGAGTCCTGGCAGCAGCCCCAGCATTTT
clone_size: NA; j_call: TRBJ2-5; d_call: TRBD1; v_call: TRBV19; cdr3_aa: CASSKTPGQGPSTQYF; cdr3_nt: TGTGCCAGTAGTAAGACTCCGGGACAGGGTCCGTCGACCCAGTACTTC
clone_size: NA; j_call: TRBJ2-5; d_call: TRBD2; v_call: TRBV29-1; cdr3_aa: CSVGARTSGSRGEETQYF; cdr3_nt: TGCAGCGTTGGGGCCCGGACTAGCGGGAGTAGGGGGGAAGAGACCCAGTACTTC
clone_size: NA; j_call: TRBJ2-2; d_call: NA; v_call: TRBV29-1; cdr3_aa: CSSGGGRAGELFF; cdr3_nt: TGCAGCTCCGGAGGGGGGAGGGCCGGGGAGCTGTTTTTT
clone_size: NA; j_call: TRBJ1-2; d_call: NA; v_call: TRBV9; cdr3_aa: CASSVTGSNYGYTF; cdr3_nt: TGTGCCAGCAGCGTTACAGGGTCCAACTATGGCTACACCTTC
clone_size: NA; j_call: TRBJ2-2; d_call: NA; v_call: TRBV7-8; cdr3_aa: CASSLPGYTGELFF; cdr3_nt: TGTGCCAGCAGCTTACCGGGGTACACCGGGGAGCTGTTTTTT
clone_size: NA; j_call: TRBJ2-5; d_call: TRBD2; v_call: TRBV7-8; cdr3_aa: CASSLAASGGAFRETQYF; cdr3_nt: TGTGCCAGCAGCTTAGCGGCTAGCGGGGGGGCCTTCCGAGAGACCCAGTACTTC